The 2 T cell receptor beta chains below come from one sample, sequenced in a study of prognosis after radiotherapy for stage I lung cancer. With two-round multiplex PCR, TCR beta CDR3 sequences were amplified from genomic DNA. Primers (each specific to one TRBV or TRBJ gene) were used in first-round PCR. TCRdb fed the multiplex PCR reads into MiXCR, producing one record per CDR3 protein. The sample lists approximately 51,000 distinct CDR3 sequences; under 45% were seen once. Specimen: PBMCs, collected before or after stereotactic body radiation therapy (not recorded which). All receptors derive from a donor aged 50 or older with non-small cell lung cancer.

This clonotype was seen a handful of times. Possible read error: a much larger clone is one base away. The chain recombines TRBV19 with TRBJ2-3; D is ambiguous. Trimming removed 7 bases from V and 5 bases from J, with 16 bases in between. The CDR3 is made up of 14 amino acids. CDR1 is LNHDA, CDR2 SQIVND, per germline (reference sequence). The CDR3 reads CASNQIAEVDTQYF. CDR3 nucleotides: TGTGCCAGTAATCAGATTGCAGAGGTAGATACGCAGTATTTT. The full variable domain, its missing parts supplied by reference TRBV19 and TRBJ2-3, is DGGITQSPKYLFRKEGQNVTLSCEQNLNHDAMYWYRQDPGQGLRLIYYSQIVNDFQKGDIAEGYSVSREKKESFPLTVTSAQKNPTAFYLCASNQIAEVDTQYFGPGTRLTVL.

This clonotype turned up a few times. A much larger clone differs by one base, so this may be a read error. The CDR3: CASPGQKETQYF. CDR3 DNA: TGTGCCAGCCCGGGACAAAAAGAGACCCAGTACTTC. The V and J genes are TRBV18 and TRBJ2-5, with D possibly matching TRBD1 (6 bases). V lost 8 bases to trimming and J lost 3 bases, with 10 bases between them. From germline, CDR1 is KGHSH and CDR2 LQKENI. CDR3 length: 12 residues. The variable domain in full, completed from reference TRBV18 and TRBJ2-5, reads NAGVMQNPRHLVRRRGQEARLRCSPMKGHSHVYWYRQLPEEGLKFMVYLQKENIIDESGMPKERFSAEFPKEGPSILRIQQVVRGDSAAYFCASPGQKETQYFGPGTRLLVL.